Shown below are 12 T cell receptor beta chains from a single sample sequenced in a study of HIV-infected patients and healthy controls. The repertoire came from unfractionated whole blood and reflected all unsorted peripheral T cells. Alpha and beta constant-region primers primed reverse transcription of around 500 ng RNA. Alpha and beta chain libraries were made separately by chain-specific third strand synthesis with multiplexing indices. In TCRdb, the 5' RACE reads were re-called with MiXCR into one record per CDR3 protein. This sample has 15,000 to 20,000 distinct CDR3 sequences, with around 9.3% found just once. The material sequenced was blood. These receptors came from an adult in good health.

This clonotype has a count of ten or more. The gene calls are TRBV28 and TRBJ2-1; 10 positions agree with TRBD2. This CDR3 contains 16 residues. CDR1 and CDR2 (germline): MDHEN, SYDVKM. Losses at the gene ends were 4 bases for V and 2 bases for J; bases not matched to a gene: 5. The CDR3 nucleotides are TGTGCCAGCAGTTCCCCACTAGCGGGGACCTACAATGAGCAGTTCTTC. This gives the protein CASSSPLAGTYNEQFF. Using reference TRBV28 and TRBJ2-1 for the parts outside the CDR3, the full variable domain is DVKVTQSSRYLVKRTGEKVFLECVQDMDHENMFWYRQDPGLGLRLIYFSYDVKMKEKGDIPEGYSVSREKKERFSLILESASTNQTSMYLCASSSPLAGTYNEQFFGPGTRLTVL.

The table lists this clonotype with many counts. J is TRBJ2-1 and V is TRBV29-1, with 7 bases matching TRBD2. The CDR3 consists of 12 residues. V was pared by 3 bases and J by 6 bases, with 2 bases of the junction left unmatched. The germline CDR1 and CDR2 sequences are SQVTM and ANQGSEA. In nucleotides, the CDR3 is TGCAGCGTTGATCGCGGGAGCAATGAGCAGTTCTTC. Its protein is CSVDRGSNEQFF.

V is TRBV6-6 and J is TRBJ2-7; D may be TRBD2 (5 bases). This CDR3 spans 10 amino acids. V lost 8 bases, J lost 6 bases, and 8 bases lay in between. Germline V gene data show CDR1 as MNHNY and CDR2 as SVGAGI (reference sequence). In DNA, the CDR3 is TGTGCCAGCGGAGGTTTCGAGCAGTACTTC. Its translation is CASGGFEQYF.

The chain has TRBV20-1 and TRBJ1-1; no firm D call. CDR3 length: 20 residues. Germline V gives CDR1 DFQATT, CDR2 SNEGSKA (reference sequence). Trimming pared 1 base from V and 1 base from J, leaving 28 bases between. The CDR3 DNA reads TGCAGTGCTAGAGTTATGGCGGTAAGACGGGGAGTCAGGCCGAACACTGAAGCTTTCTTT. Protein product: CSARVMAVRRGVRPNTEAFF.

This clonotype occurred once. The V call is TRBV29-1, the J call TRBJ2-3; unclear D gene. Germline lookup yields CDR1 SQVTM and CDR2 ANQGSEA. This CDR3 region has 10 residues. V was shortened by 6 bases and J by 3 bases, with 4 bases between the two germline ends. CDR3 in DNA: TGCAGCGTCGGTACAGATACGCAGTATTTT. Translated, it gives CSVGTDTQYF.

This clonotype was counted many times. The rearrangement joins TRBV7-9 to TRBJ2-7, with TRBD2 matching 14 bases. The CDR3 consists of 17 residues. Germline CDR1 SEHNR, CDR2 FQNEAQ (reference sequence). Trimming removed 4 bases from V and 5 bases from J; junction bases left unmatched: 10. The CDR3 bases are TGTGCCAGCAGCTCGACTAGCGGGAGGGCCTTGGCACACGAGCAGTACTTC. Its translation is CASSSTSGRALAHEQYF. Filled out from reference TRBV7-9 and TRBJ2-7, the complete variable domain reads DTGVSQNPRHKITKRGQNVTFRCDPISEHNRLYWYRQTLGQGPEFLTYFQNEAQLEKSRLLSDRFSAERPKGSFSTLEIQRTEQGDSAMYLCASSSTSGRALAHEQYFGPGTRLTVT.

Comment on this clonotype: A much larger clone is a single base away; this may be a read error. The chain has TRBV6-2 or TRBV6-3 and TRBJ1-4; no firm D call. The CDR3 runs to 11 residues. The germline V gene encodes CDR1 MNHEY and CDR2 SVGEGT. The DNA for the CDR3 is TGTGCCGGCAGAACAAATGAAAAACTGTTTTTT. This codes for CAGRTNEKLFF.

This clonotype was picked up many times. The gene calls are TRBV7-9 and TRBJ2-5, with unresolved D. Trimming pared 5 bases from V and 4 bases from J, leaving 14 bases between. The CDR3 is 14 residues long. The germline V gene encodes CDR1 SEHNR and CDR2 FQNEAQ (reference sequence). The CDR3 here is CASSPGLVAETQYF. The CDR3 nucleotides read TGTGCCAGCAGCCCCGGTCTCGTCGCAGAGACCCAGTACTTC.

Ten or more counts support this clonotype. The chain recombines TRBV19 with TRBJ2-3; D is undetermined. The CDR3 has 12 amino acids. Germline CDR1 is LNHDA and CDR2 is SQIVND (reference sequence). V shed 10 bases and J shed 1 base, with 9 bases lying between them. The CDR3 DNA is TGTGCCACTGGCAGAGGCACAGATACGCAGTATTTT. It codes for CATGRGTDTQYF.

This clonotype was recorded many times. This sequence joins TRBV12-3 or TRBV12-4 and TRBJ1-1; D gene ambiguous. This CDR3 spans 13 amino acids. The ends were cut back, 6 bases at V and 0 bases at J, with 8 bases in the middle. The CDR3 DNA reads as TGTGCCAGCAGCCGTGGCATGAACACTGAAGCTTTCTTT. This sequence encodes CASSRGMNTEAFF.

By share, this clonotype counts as medium-sized. The V gene is TRBV29-1, the J gene TRBJ1-2, with 12 bases aligning to TRBD1. V lost 8 bases to trimming and J lost 5 bases; unmatched junction nucleotides: 12. Germline V lookup: CDR1 SQVTM, CDR2 ANQGSEA. CDR3 length: 15 residues. The CDR3 bases are TGCAGCCCCCCCGGGACAGGGGGCTTACAGTATGGCTACACCTTC. Its translation: CSPPGTGGLQYGYTF.

The chain is built from TRBV12-3 or TRBV12-4 and TRBJ1-1, with D perhaps matching TRBD1 (5 bases). The CDR3 has 14 residues. Trimming left V 7 bases short and J 1 base short, with 13 bases between. Here the CDR3 DNA reads TGTGCCAGCACCCCGTTAAGGGGGAACACTGAAGCTTTCTTT. Translation: CASTPLRGNTEAFF.